The 32 T cell receptor beta chains below all came from one sample that was sequenced in a study of cytomegalovirus exposure and HLA in healthy donors. The study ran its PCR with 60 Vbeta and 13 Jbeta primers. This table comes from immunoSEQ multiplex PCR, and its TCRdb copy is limited to in-frame clones, with some not included. This sample has under 200,000 clones, with less than 80% found just once. What was sequenced was PBMCs. These receptors originate from a woman between 35 and 50 years old in good health and CMV-seronegative.

The rearrangement joins TRBV6-1 to TRBJ1-2, with TRBD1 as a possible D gene (6 bases). This CDR3 has 17 residues. CDR1 is MNHNS and CDR2 is SASEGT in the germline V gene. V gave up 1 base and J gave up 3 bases, with 18 bases separating them. CDR3 region: CASSEVVRGPPYYGYTF. The DNA for the CDR3 is TGTGCCAGCAGTGAAGTCGTCAGGGGCCCTCCATACTATGGCTACACCTTC.

The chain links TRBV28 to TRBJ2-2; the match to TRBD1 covers 7 bases. The length of the CDR3 is 14 residues. V gave up 4 bases and J gave up 7 bases; unmatched junction bases: 6. Germline CDR1 reads MDHEN; CDR2 reads SYDVKM. The CDR3 bases are TGTGCCAGCAGTTGGGACAGACGAATCGGGGAGCTGTTTTTT. Protein product: CASSWDRRIGELFF.

The chain is built from TRBV7-9 and TRBJ1-1; a possible D gene is TRBD1 (5 bases). V gave up 4 bases and J gave up 0 bases, with 18 bases separating them. In germline, CDR1 is SEHNR, CDR2 FQNEAQ (reference sequence). This CDR3 is built from 17 residues. The CDR3 reads CASSSPRAGRMNTEAFF. The CDR3 bases are TGTGCCAGCAGCTCACCTAGGGCGGGACGGATGAACACTGAAGCTTTCTTT.

The chain uses TRBV5-6 and TRBJ2-7; D unclear. Looked up from germline, CDR1 is SGHDT and CDR2 is YYEEEE. This CDR3 has 15 residues. With 1 base removed from V and 3 bases from J, the gap between germline ends came to 14 bases. CDR3 in amino acids: CASSLIRVPNYEQYF. The CDR3 coding sequence is TGTGCCAGCAGCTTGATCCGGGTCCCAAACTACGAGCAGTACTTC.

For the CDR3, the DNA is TGTGCCAGCAGTGCTGGGACAGGGGGCCATGAGCAGTTCTTC. Amino acid sequence: CASSAGTGGHEQFF. The chain recombines TRBV6-1 with TRBJ2-1; 12 bases map to TRBD1. With 4 bases clipped from V and 8 bases from J, the junction kept 3 bases outside the gene matches. There are 14 residues in the CDR3. From germline, CDR1 is MNHNS and CDR2 SASEGT.

The chain employs TRBV30 and TRBJ2-1, with D maybe TRBD2 (5 bases). The CDR3 contains 12 residues. Trimming shortened V by 5 bases and J by 6 bases, and 11 bases separated the two germline ends. CDR1 and CDR2 (germline): GTSNPN, SVGIG (reference sequence). This chain's CDR3 is CAWAPGINEQFF. The CDR3 DNA follows: TGTGCCTGGGCTCCGGGGATCAATGAGCAGTTCTTC.

J is TRBJ2-5 and V is TRBV10-3; a possible D gene is TRBD2 (5 bases). CDR3 length: 12 residues. Trimming took off 3 bases at V and 9 bases at J, with 11 bases between the two ends. Germline CDR1 reads ENHRY; CDR2 reads SYGVKD. CDR3 sequence reads: CAISESRVAQYF. In nucleotides, the CDR3 is TGTGCCATCAGTGAATCGAGGGTGGCCCAGTACTTC.

The chain is built from TRBV7-3 and TRBJ2-3, with 7 nucleotides matching TRBD2. J gave up 2 bases and V 8 bases, and 10 bases lay outside the gene matches. Germline CDR1 and CDR2: SGHTA and FQGTGA. The CDR3 length is 15 residues. The CDR3 loop reads CASSPPLAATDTQYF. DNA of the CDR3: TGTGCCAGCTCTCCCCCCCTAGCGGCCACAGATACGCAGTATTTT.

The chain couples TRBV7-3 to TRBJ2-3; 7 bases are a match to TRBD2. The CDR3 has 17 residues. With V trimmed by 5 bases and J by 3 bases, 14 bases remained unmatched. The germline V gene has CDR1 SGHTA and CDR2 FQGTGA. This CDR3 is CASSLLSQGGRTDTQYF. CDR3 nucleotides: TGTGCCAGCAGCCTACTAAGCCAGGGAGGGAGAACAGATACGCAGTATTTT.

This clone was detected only once. This chain joins TRBV6-1 and TRBJ1-6, with D hard to call. The CDR3 loop spans 16 amino acids. Trimming pared 4 bases from V and 0 bases from J, leaving 10 bases between. Germline assignment: CDR1 MNHNS and CDR2 SASEGT. CDR3 sequence (DNA): TGTGCCAGCAGTGTCGATAGTCTCTCCTATAATTCACCCCTCCACTTT. This encodes CASSVDSLSYNSPLHF.

This clone occurred a few times. This chain joins TRBV5-6 and TRBJ2-7, with D hard to call. Trimming removed 0 bases from V and 1 base from J, with 11 bases in between. The CDR3 consists of 15 residues. Germline V lookup: CDR1 SGHDT, CDR2 YYEEEE. The chain's CDR3 is CASSLGLGLSYEQYF. DNA for the CDR3: TGTGCCAGCAGCTTGGGTCTCGGTTTGTCCTACGAGCAGTACTTC.

J is TRBJ2-5 and V is TRBV7-9; 15 bases are a match to TRBD2. The germline V gene has CDR1 SEHNR and CDR2 FQNEAQ (reference sequence). Trimming at V came to 5 bases and at J to 5 bases, leaving 9 bases not matched to a gene. The CDR3 sequence is 17 residues long. CDR3 sequence (DNA): TGTGCCAGCAGCACGCGGACTAGCGGGAGGGCCCAGGAGACCCAGTACTTC. It codes for CASSTRTSGRAQETQYF.

V gene TRBV5-1 combines with J gene TRBJ1-1; D perhaps matches TRBD1 (5 bases). Germline CDR1 reads SGHRS; CDR2 reads YFSETQ. The CDR3 spans 14 residues. Between the trimmed V and J ends, which lost 4 bases and 0 bases, there was a span of 10 bases. The CDR3 reads CASSPTDLNTEAFF. As DNA, the CDR3 is TGCGCCAGCAGCCCGACAGATTTGAACACTGAAGCTTTCTTT.

The CDR3, as DNA: TGTGCCAGCACCGCCGAGGGGGTGTCTCCCGAGCAGTACTTC. Its translation is CASTAEGVSPEQYF. The genes are TRBV6-6 and TRBJ2-7; D might be TRBD1 (6 bases). V was trimmed by 7 bases and J by 6 bases, leaving 19 bases between them. The germline gives CDR1 MNHNY, CDR2 SVGAGI (reference sequence). CDR3 length: 14 amino acids.

The gene calls are TRBV5-4 and TRBJ2-5, with TRBD1 matching 7 bases. Germline V lookup: CDR1 SGHNT, CDR2 YYREEE (reference sequence). Losses at the gene ends were 0 bases for V and 5 bases for J; bases not matched to a gene: 7. CDR3 length: 15 residues. CDR3 sequence reads: CASSLDKGALETQYF. The CDR3 nucleotides are TGTGCCAGCAGCTTGGATAAGGGGGCGCTTGAGACCCAGTACTTC.

This clone has only a few counts. A junction boundary mismatches the germline segment, possibly from a read error. The chain employs TRBV7-7 and TRBJ2-1; TRBD2 matches 7 bases. The CDR3 has 18 amino acids. Looked up from germline, CDR1 is SSHAT and CDR2 is FNYEAQ (reference sequence). The CDR3 loop reads CASSPHPVAGDPYNEQFF. The CDR3 DNA sequence: TGTGCTAGCAGCCCCCACCCCGTGGCGGGAGACCCCTACAATGAGCAGTTCTTC.

J is TRBJ2-2 and V is TRBV13; D is possibly TRBD2 (5 bases). In germline, CDR1 is PRHDT, CDR2 FYEKMQ (reference sequence). Trimming shortened V by 0 bases and J by 6 bases, and 8 bases separated the two germline ends. This CDR3 is built from 14 residues. Written as DNA, the CDR3 is TGTGCCAGCAGCTTAGGCCGGGGTTCCGGGGAGCTGTTTTTT. It codes for CASSLGRGSGELFF.

The V and J genes are TRBV19 and TRBJ1-2; 9 nucleotides line up with TRBD1. From germline, CDR1 is LNHDA and CDR2 SQIVND (reference sequence). V gave up 1 base and J gave up 7 bases; unmatched junction bases: 7. This CDR3 has 15 amino acids. The CDR3 loop is CASSIVRRDRVGYTF. CDR3 coding DNA: TGTGCCAGTAGTATAGTTCGCCGGGACAGGGTTGGCTACACCTTC.

CDR3 in DNA: TGTGCCAGCACCCCGGTCGTATTTAACACTGAAGCTTTCTTT. As protein: CASTPVVFNTEAFF. The V call is TRBV7-9, the J call TRBJ1-1; D is ambiguous. Trimming took 7 bases from V and 2 from J, leaving 14 bases between them. Germline V gene sequence: CDR1 SEHNR, CDR2 FQNEAQ (reference sequence). This CDR3 has 14 amino acids.

This clone turned up a few times. This chain uses TRBV6-6 with TRBJ1-3; D uncertain. V gave up 4 bases and J gave up 3 bases, with 7 bases separating them. There are 13 residues in the CDR3. Looked up from germline, CDR1 is MNHNY and CDR2 is SVGAGI (reference sequence). The CDR3 DNA reads TGTGCCAGCAGTTTCGCGTATGGAAACACCATATATTTT. It encodes CASSFAYGNTIYF.

CDR3 amino acids: CASSPRPNRVGAFF. Here the CDR3 DNA reads TGTGCCAGCAGCCCACGACCCAACAGGGTTGGGGCTTTCTTT. The chain recombines TRBV7-9 with TRBJ1-1, with D possibly matching TRBD1 (6 bases). This CDR3 comprises 14 residues. V was clipped by 5 bases and J by 11 bases, with 21 bases between them. CDR1 SEHNR and CDR2 FQNEAQ come from the germline V gene (reference sequence).

This clone has just one count. This rearrangement joins TRBV15 to TRBJ2-7, with D possibly matching TRBD1 (5 bases). The CDR3 sequence is 14 residues long. Germline loops: CDR1 LNHNV, CDR2 YYDKDF (reference sequence). V was clipped by 0 bases and J by 7 bases, with 13 bases between them. The CDR3, as DNA: TGTGCCACCAGCAGAGACAGGGCCCTCGGGGAGCAGTACTTC. Amino acids: CATSRDRALGEQYF.

The rearrangement links TRBV27 to TRBJ1-2; TRBD1 agrees at 7 bases. Germline CDR1 MNHEY, CDR2 SMNVEV (reference sequence). There are 15 residues in the CDR3. J lost 3 bases, V lost 2 bases, and 6 bases had no gene match. The CDR3 region is CASSLKGRGDYGYTF. The CDR3 DNA reads TGTGCCAGCAGTTTAAAAGGCAGGGGGGACTATGGCTACACCTTC.

This chain connects TRBV10-3 to TRBJ2-1; 8 nucleotides line up with TRBD2. Trimming took 10 bases from V and 0 from J; bases not matched to a gene: 11. Germline V gives CDR1 ENHRY, CDR2 SYGVKD. This CDR3 has 16 residues. The CDR3 DNA is TGTGCCACGCGCGGGGGCGGGAGGAGCTCCTACAATGAGCAGTTCTTC. It yields the protein CATRGGGRSSYNEQFF.

CDR3 sequence: CASSLGPIDRGSGNTIYF. Written as DNA, the CDR3 is TGCGCCAGCAGCTTAGGCCCTATCGACAGGGGCAGTGGAAACACCATATATTTT. The chain links TRBV5-1 to TRBJ1-3; 8 bases map to TRBD1. V was clipped by 2 bases and J by 3 bases; unmatched bases: 13. Germline CDR1 and CDR2: SGHRS and YFSETQ. The CDR3 runs to 18 residues.

This chain joins TRBV28 and TRBJ1-5; TRBD1 aligns across 10 bases. Germline V lookup: CDR1 MDHEN, CDR2 SYDVKM. The CDR3 totals 17 residues. The ends lost 6 bases at V and 4 bases at J; junction bases unmatched: 12. In DNA form, the CDR3 reads TGTGCCAGCAGCACGACCCGACAGGGGGCTATGAATCAGCCCCAGCATTTT. This codes for CASSTTRQGAMNQPQHF. The complete variable domain, with remaining parts taken from reference TRBV28 and TRBJ1-5, reads DVKVTQSSRYLVKRTGEKVFLECVQDMDHENMFWYRQDPGLGLRLIYFSYDVKMKEKGDIPEGYSVSREKKERFSLILESASTNQTSMYLCASSTTRQGAMNQPQHFGDGTRLSIL.

The V call is TRBV19, the J call TRBJ2-6, with TRBD2 matching over 7 bases. CDR1 is LNHDA, CDR2 SQIVND, per germline (reference sequence). The CDR3 sequence is 15 residues long. The V segment lost 6 bases and the J segment 2 bases; nucleotides outside the gene matches: 4. CDR3 residues: CASRSAGAGANVLTF. In DNA, the CDR3 is TGTGCCAGTAGGAGTGCGGGGGCTGGGGCCAACGTCCTGACTTTC. The whole variable domain, filled in from reference TRBV19 and TRBJ2-6, reads DGGITQSPKYLFRKEGQNVTLSCEQNLNHDAMYWYRQDPGQGLRLIYYSQIVNDFQKGDIAEGYSVSREKKESFPLTVTSAQKNPTAFYLCASRSAGAGANVLTFGAGSRLTVL.

V gene TRBV2 combines with J gene TRBJ1-1; D is uncertain. V lost 1 base and J 0 bases, leaving 9 bases between the germline ends. This CDR3 spans 15 amino acids. The germline CDR1 and CDR2 sequences are SNHLY and FYNNEI. This chain's CDR3 is CASSEGSSLNTEAFF. The CDR3 nucleotides are TGTGCCAGCAGTGAAGGTAGCAGCTTGAACACTGAAGCTTTCTTT.

The chain uses TRBV29-1 and TRBJ1-2; D unresolved. Deletions cut 3 bases from V and 7 bases from J, with 18 bases between. The CDR3 is made up of 14 amino acids. CDR1 and CDR2 (germline): SQVTM, ANQGSEA. CDR3 amino acids: CSVDAWQFSGGYTF. Here the CDR3 DNA reads TGCAGCGTTGATGCTTGGCAGTTCTCTGGTGGCTACACCTTC.

The gene calls are TRBV29-1 and TRBJ1-1; no reliable D call. The CDR3 length is 12 residues. The V gene lost 5 bases and the J gene lost 2 bases, with 9 bases spanning the gap. CDR1 and CDR2 (germline): SQVTM, ANQGSEA. CDR3 coding DNA: TGCAGCGTTCCGGCGGTAAACACTGAAGCTTTCTTT. Its translation is CSVPAVNTEAFF. Full variable domain (missing parts from reference TRBV29-1 and TRBJ1-1): SAVISQKPSRDICQRGTSLTIQCQVDSQVTMMFWYRQQPGQSLTLIATANQGSEATYESGFVIDKFPISRPNLTFSTLTVSNMSPEDSSIYLCSVPAVNTEAFFGQGTRLTVV.

This clone was seen only a few times. The chain couples TRBV5-1 to TRBJ2-5; D may be TRBD2 (5 bases). Trimming stripped 2 bases from V and 5 bases from J, with 13 bases between. The CDR3 contains 14 residues. CDR1 and CDR2 from the germline V gene are SGHRS and YFSETQ. The CDR3 sequence is CASSLSGIVETQYF. The CDR3 bases are TGCGCCAGCAGCTTATCGGGGATCGTCGAGACCCAGTACTTC.

The gene calls are TRBV6-5 and TRBJ1-5; D not certain. The CDR3 extends over 13 amino acids. Trimming shortened V by 0 bases and J by 3 bases, and 3 bases separated the two germline ends. Looked up from germline, CDR1 is MNHEY and CDR2 is SVGAGI. The CDR3 loop is CASSYSVNQPQHF. Here the CDR3 DNA reads TGTGCCAGCAGTTACTCCGTCAATCAGCCCCAGCATTTT.